Presented here are 17 T cell receptor beta chains from one specimen sequenced in a study of blood T cells in healthy people across ages. Primed by a sample-barcoded 5' primer and a J-beta primer mix, a second PCR proceeded for roughly 7 to 12 cycles. TCRdb re-called the 5' RACE reads through MiXCR, storing one row per CDR3 protein. The sample comprises almost 550,000 distinct CDR3 sequences, nearly 25% of which are singletons, and just under 9% rests with the top ten. The sample also formed part of further work on T cells of mothers and their children.

Specimen: blood. The source is a boy between 10 and 17 years old in good health.

This chain joins TRBV4-1 and TRBJ1-2, with TRBD1 matching over 7 bases. CDR1 and CDR2 from the germline V gene are MGHRA and YSYEKL. The CDR3 sequence is 14 residues long. With V trimmed by 5 bases and J by 8 bases, 11 bases remained unmatched. This CDR3 reads CASSSPGQGVGYTF. CDR3 bases: TGCGCCAGCAGCTCACCTGGGCAGGGGGTAGGCTACACCTTC.

The chain uses TRBV7-9 and TRBJ1-4; the D gene is possibly TRBD1 (5 bases). Germline V gene data show CDR1 as SEHNR and CDR2 as FQNEAQ (reference sequence). The CDR3 totals 14 residues. V was trimmed by 2 bases and J by 8 bases, leaving 12 bases between them. Here the CDR3 reads CASSLFAGDEKLFF. As DNA, the CDR3 is TGTGCCAGCAGCTTATTCGCGGGGGACGAAAAACTGTTTTTT.

In its sample, this clonotype was seen a few times. The chain joins TRBV7-2 to TRBJ2-4, with D unclear. CDR3 length: 13 amino acids. The V end lost 3 bases, the J end lost 6 bases, and 9 bases lay between the germline ends. Germline CDR1 and CDR2: SGHTA and FQGNSA. The CDR3 is CASSFSTLNIQYF. In nucleotides, the CDR3 is TGTGCCAGCAGCTTTAGTACCTTAAACATTCAGTACTTC.

The V call is TRBV7-2, the J call TRBJ2-2; D unresolved. V lost 1 base, J lost 9 bases, and 18 bases lay in between. Germline values: CDR1 SGHTA, CDR2 FQGNSA. The CDR3 is 16 residues long. CDR3 DNA sequence: TGTGCCAGCAGCTTAGGGTTGCTGAGCCAAGCTAGGGAGCTGTTTTTT. The encoded protein is CASSLGLLSQARELFF.

The gene calls are TRBV4-3 and TRBJ1-5; no clear D. The CDR3 length is 14 residues. Trimming shortened V by 4 bases and J by 4 bases, and 11 bases separated the two germline ends. Germline V gene sequence: CDR1 LGHNA, CDR2 YSLEER. CDR3 nucleotides: TGCGCCAGCAGCCGAGGGCTTTTGAATCAGCCCCAGCATTTT. Translation: CASSRGLLNQPQHF.

This clonotype showed up just a few times. This chain links TRBV7-9 with TRBJ1-1, with TRBD1 matching 7 bases. CDR3 length: 15 residues. CDR1 SEHNR and CDR2 FQNEAQ come from the germline V gene (reference sequence). V shed 1 base and J 0 bases; nucleotides not matched to a gene: 2. The CDR3 loop reads CASSLGGQMNTEAFF. The CDR3 DNA follows: TGTGCCAGCAGCTTAGGGGGACAGATGAACACTGAAGCTTTCTTT.

The chain couples TRBV29-1 to TRBJ2-7; TRBD1 matches 10 bases. This CDR3 is 13 amino acids long. J lost 9 bases, V lost 6 bases, and 11 bases had no gene match. Germline V gene sequence: CDR1 SQVTM, CDR2 ANQGSEA. CDR3 DNA sequence: TGCAGCGTAGATGGGGGACAGGGGTCGAGGCAGTACTTC. Translated: CSVDGGQGSRQYF.

This clonotype came up a few times. The V gene is TRBV4-3, the J gene TRBJ1-3; TRBD1 matches at 11 bases. Looked up from germline, CDR1 is LGHNA and CDR2 is YSLEER. V gave up 1 base and J gave up 2 bases; unmatched junction bases: 1. The CDR3 has 16 residues. CDR3 nucleotide sequence: TGCGCCAGCAGCCAAGGGACAGGGGGCACTGGAAACACCATATATTTT. This codes for CASSQGTGGTGNTIYF.

This clonotype was picked up a small number of times. The chain links TRBV7-6 to TRBJ1-6; D gene uncertain. The germline CDR1 and CDR2 sequences are SGHVS and FNYEAQ. This CDR3 contains 17 residues. V shed 2 bases and J shed 8 bases, with 19 bases lying between them. The CDR3 loop reads CASSLPIAWGEYSPLHF. The DNA of the CDR3 is TGTGCCAGCAGCTTACCGATCGCTTGGGGAGAGTATTCACCCCTCCACTTT.

This clonotype appeared many times. This rearrangement joins TRBV6-4 to TRBJ2-1; 10 bases line up with TRBD2. Germline V gene data show CDR1 as MRHNA and CDR2 as SNTAGT. The CDR3 has 14 amino acids. With V trimmed by 5 bases and J by 2 bases, 0 bases remained unmatched. The CDR3, as DNA: TGTGCCAGCAGTAGCGGGGGGGCCTACAATGAGCAGTTCTTC. This translates into CASSSGGAYNEQFF.

With respect to this clonotype: The junction differs from germline at one of its ends, possibly a read error. V usage is TRBV18 and J usage is TRBJ1-4; tentative D call: TRBD1 (5 bases). CDR1 and CDR2 from the germline V gene are KGHSH and LQKENI. This CDR3 has 15 residues. The CDR3 region has the DNA TGTGCCAGCTCACCTCCGGACGGGGGGAGTGAAAACCTGTTTTTT. Protein product: CASSPPDGGSENLFF.

V and J are TRBV7-9 and TRBJ1-1; a weak D match, TRBD1 (5 bases). Per the germline V gene, CDR1 is SEHNR and CDR2 is FQNEAQ (reference sequence). V shed 3 bases and J shed 0 bases, with 17 bases lying between them. The CDR3 is 17 amino acids. The CDR3 DNA sequence: TGTGCCAGCAGCTTGGTGCCGACAGCGCAGTTGAACACTGAAGCTTTCTTT. Protein product: CASSLVPTAQLNTEAFF.

This clonotype was recorded a few times. J is TRBJ2-5 and V is TRBV28; a possible D gene is TRBD2 (5 bases). Germline V gives CDR1 MDHEN, CDR2 SYDVKM. Trimming stripped 10 bases from V and 4 bases from J, with 19 bases between. The CDR3 totals 14 residues. The CDR3 sequence: CATNEQFGLETQYF. DNA of the CDR3: TGTGCCACCAACGAGCAGTTCGGACTAGAGACCCAGTACTTC.

The rearrangement joins TRBV7-9 to TRBJ2-2; D may be TRBD1 (6 bases). The V end lost 3 bases, the J end lost 0 bases, and 11 bases lay between the germline ends. The CDR3 length is 16 residues. The germline CDR1 and CDR2 sequences are SEHNR and FQNEAQ (reference sequence). CDR3: CASSFAGESNTGELFF. CDR3 sequence (DNA): TGTGCCAGCAGCTTTGCAGGGGAGTCGAACACCGGGGAGCTGTTTTTT.

This clonotype was seen a few times. V gene TRBV6-2 or TRBV6-3 combines with J gene TRBJ2-5; D is undetermined. TRBJ2-7 matches the DNA end more closely, so the J call is doubtful. Per the germline V gene, CDR1 is MNHEY and CDR2 is SVGEGT. The CDR3 has 13 residues. The CDR3 loop is CATLGRISYEQYF. As DNA, the CDR3 is TGTGCCACCCTCGGACGTATCTCCTACGAGCAGTACTTC.

This clonotype has a handful of counts. CDR3 residues: CASSLAASGRMDNEQFF. In DNA, the CDR3 is TGCGCCAGCAGCTTGGCGGCCTCCGGTAGGATGGACAATGAGCAGTTCTTC. J is TRBJ2-1 and V is TRBV5-1; no clear D. CDR3 length equals 17 residues. Germline V CDR1 and CDR2: SGHRS, YFSETQ. V lost 0 bases and J 5 bases, leaving 18 bases between the germline ends.

This clonotype was seen a handful of times. The V gene is TRBV28, the J gene TRBJ1-2, with 8 bases aligning to TRBD1. This CDR3 contains 14 residues. J gave up 4 bases and V 5 bases, and 6 bases lay outside the gene matches. Per the germline V gene, CDR1 is MDHEN and CDR2 is SYDVKM. DNA for the CDR3: TGTGCCAGCAGTACCGGACAGGGCCCCTATGGCTACACCTTC. Protein: CASSTGQGPYGYTF.